Listed here is a single TCR beta chain. Germline V CDR1 and CDR2: SNHLY, FYNNEI. The CDR3 extends over 15 amino acids. V lost 6 bases to trimming and J lost 0 bases, with 9 bases between them. The repertoire was sequenced with immunoSEQ multiplex PCR; TCRdb's copy has only in-frame clones and lacks some. The sample includes some 180,000 clones, approximately 89% seen only once; the top ten take 5% to 7.5%. The source of the sample is a study of blood T cell repertoires in COVID-19. The genes are TRBV2 and TRBJ1-6, with unresolved D. The TCR originated in a man in his forties who had recovered from COVID-19. Sequenced sample: PBMCs or T cells enriched from blood (not recorded which). CDR3 sequence: CASRGTSSYNSPLHF. The CDR3 nucleotides read TGTGCCAGCAGGGGCACGAGCTCCTATAATTCACCCCTCCACTTT.